This record looks at one TCR beta chain sequence and its context. What it recognizes is unknown. The entry originates in a study of cytomegalovirus exposure and HLA in healthy donors. Whole-study results and caveats: Three chains linked to CMV were shown in vitro to be specific for CMV antigens. The classifier reportedly diagnosed cytomegalovirus status with high sensitivity and specificity. Indistinguishability led to the exclusion of some V segments, TRBV6-2 and TRBV6-3 included. According to a later analysis, most TCR beta chains associated with CMV appeared HLA-restricted.

In the PCR, 60 Vbeta and 13 Jbeta primers were used. Clones were sequenced by immunoSEQ multiplex PCR, and TCRdb holds only the in-frame ones, with some missing. The table shows roughly 160,000 clones, with around 85% occurring only once. Germline V gene data show CDR1 as SQVTM and CDR2 as ANQGSEA. Trimming removed 0 bases from V and 6 bases from J, with 10 bases in between. This CDR3 contains 13 residues. V and J are TRBV29-1 and TRBJ2-3; D gene uncertain. The specimen sequenced was PBMCs. This clonotype originated in a man in his forties in good health and CMV-seronegative. CDR3 in DNA: TGCAGCGTTGAAGAGAGTGCTTCCGATACGCAGTATTTT. Its translation is CSVEESASDTQYF.